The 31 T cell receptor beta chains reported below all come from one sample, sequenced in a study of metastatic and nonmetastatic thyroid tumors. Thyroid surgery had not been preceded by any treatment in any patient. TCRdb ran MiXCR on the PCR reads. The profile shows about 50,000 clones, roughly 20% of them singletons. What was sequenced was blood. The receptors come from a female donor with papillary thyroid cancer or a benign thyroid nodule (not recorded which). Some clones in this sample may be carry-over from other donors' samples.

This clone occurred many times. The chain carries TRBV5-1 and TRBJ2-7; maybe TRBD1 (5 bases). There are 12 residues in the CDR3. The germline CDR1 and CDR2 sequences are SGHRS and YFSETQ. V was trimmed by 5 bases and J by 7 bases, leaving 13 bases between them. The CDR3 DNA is TGCGCCAGCAGTTCCTCTCGACAGGAGCAGTACTTC. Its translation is CASSSSRQEQYF.

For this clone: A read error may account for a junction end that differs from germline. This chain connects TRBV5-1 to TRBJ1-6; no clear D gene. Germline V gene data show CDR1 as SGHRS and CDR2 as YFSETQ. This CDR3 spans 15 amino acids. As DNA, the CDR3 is TGCGCCTGCAGCTTGTCGGTGGATAATAATTCACCCCTCCACTTT. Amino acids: CACSLSVDNNSPLHF.

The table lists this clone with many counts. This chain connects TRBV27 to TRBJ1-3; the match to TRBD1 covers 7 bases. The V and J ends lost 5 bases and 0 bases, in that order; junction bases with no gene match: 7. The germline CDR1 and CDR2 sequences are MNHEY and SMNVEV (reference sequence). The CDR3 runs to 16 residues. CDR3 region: CASSKNRGDSGNTIYF. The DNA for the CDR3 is TGTGCCAGCAGTAAAAACAGGGGAGACTCTGGAAACACCATATATTTT.

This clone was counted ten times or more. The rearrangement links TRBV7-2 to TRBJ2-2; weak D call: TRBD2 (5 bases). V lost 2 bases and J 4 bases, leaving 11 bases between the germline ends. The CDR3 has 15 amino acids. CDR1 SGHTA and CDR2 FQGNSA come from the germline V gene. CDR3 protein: CASSLSAEITGELFF. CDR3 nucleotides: TGTGCCAGCAGCTTATCAGCGGAGATCACCGGGGAGCTGTTTTTT.

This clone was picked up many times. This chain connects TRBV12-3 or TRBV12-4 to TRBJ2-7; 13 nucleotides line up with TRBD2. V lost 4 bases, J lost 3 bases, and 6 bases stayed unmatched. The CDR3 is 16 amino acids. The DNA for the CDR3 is TGTGCCAGCAGTTCCCATGGGACTAGCGGGAACTACGAGCAGTACTTC. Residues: CASSSHGTSGNYEQYF.

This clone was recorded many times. In nucleotides, the CDR3 is TGTGCCAGCAGCTTGACAGGGGTCTGGGACACTGAAGCTTTCTTT. It is translated as CASSLTGVWDTEAFF. This chain connects TRBV7-6 to TRBJ1-1; the match to TRBD1 covers 8 bases. The CDR3 is made up of 15 amino acids. V lost 3 bases, J lost 3 bases, and 6 bases stayed unmatched. In germline, CDR1 is SGHVS, CDR2 FNYEAQ. The complete variable domain, with remaining parts taken from reference TRBV7-6 and TRBJ1-1, reads GAGVSQSPRYKVTKRGQDVALRCDPISGHVSLYWYRQALGQGPEFLTYFNYEAQQDKSGLPNDRFSAERPEGSISTLTIQRTEQRDSAMYRCASSLTGVWDTEAFFGQGTRLTVV.

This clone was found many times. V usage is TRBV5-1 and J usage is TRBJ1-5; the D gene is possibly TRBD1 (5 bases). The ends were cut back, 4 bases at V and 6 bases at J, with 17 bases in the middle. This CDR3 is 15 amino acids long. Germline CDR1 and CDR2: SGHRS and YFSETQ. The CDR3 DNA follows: TGCGCCAGCAGCCACACAGGTTTGCAGGGTCAGCCCCAGCATTTT. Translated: CASSHTGLQGQPQHF.

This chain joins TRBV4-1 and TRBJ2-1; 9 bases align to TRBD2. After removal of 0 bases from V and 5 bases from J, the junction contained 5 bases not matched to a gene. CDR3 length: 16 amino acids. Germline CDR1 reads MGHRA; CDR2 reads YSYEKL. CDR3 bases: TGCGCCAGCAGCCAAGATGGGCGGGAGGGGAACAATGAGCAGTTCTTC. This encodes CASSQDGREGNNEQFF.

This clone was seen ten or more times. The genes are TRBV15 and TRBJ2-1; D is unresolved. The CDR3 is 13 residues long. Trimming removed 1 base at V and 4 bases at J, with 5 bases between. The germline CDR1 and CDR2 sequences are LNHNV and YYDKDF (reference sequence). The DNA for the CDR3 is TGTGCCACCAGCAGAGGCAGATACAATGAGCAGTTCTTC. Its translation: CATSRGRYNEQFF.

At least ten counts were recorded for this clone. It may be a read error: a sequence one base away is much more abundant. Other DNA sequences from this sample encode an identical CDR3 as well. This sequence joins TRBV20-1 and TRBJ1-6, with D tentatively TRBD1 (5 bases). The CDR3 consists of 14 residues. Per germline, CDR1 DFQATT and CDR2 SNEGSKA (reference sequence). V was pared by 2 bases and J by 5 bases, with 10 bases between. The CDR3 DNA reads TGCAGTGCTAGACCCGGGGCACATAATTCACCCCTCCACTTT. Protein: CSARPGAHNSPLHF.

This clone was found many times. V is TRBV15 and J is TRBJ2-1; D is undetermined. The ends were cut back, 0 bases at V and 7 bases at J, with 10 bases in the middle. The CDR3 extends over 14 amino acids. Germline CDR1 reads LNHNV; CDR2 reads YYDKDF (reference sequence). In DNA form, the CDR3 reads TGTGCCACCAGCAGAGATCTAGTGGCTAATGAGCAGTTCTTC. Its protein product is CATSRDLVANEQFF.

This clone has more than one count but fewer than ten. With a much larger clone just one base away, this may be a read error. The CDR3 sequence is CSVEKRHGGYTF. The CDR3 DNA reads as TGCAGCGTTGAGAAACGACATGGAGGCTACACCTTC. This chain connects TRBV29-1 to TRBJ1-2; D gene ambiguous. CDR1 SQVTM and CDR2 ANQGSEA come from the germline V gene. V shed 3 bases and J shed 8 bases, with 13 bases lying between them. The CDR3 loop spans 12 amino acids.

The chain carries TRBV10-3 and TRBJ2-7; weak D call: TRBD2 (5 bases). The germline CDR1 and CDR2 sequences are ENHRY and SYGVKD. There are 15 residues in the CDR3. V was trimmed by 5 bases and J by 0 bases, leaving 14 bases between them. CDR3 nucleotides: TGTGCCATCAGTACGGACTTATCCGCCTCCTACGAGCAGTACTTC. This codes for CAISTDLSASYEQYF.

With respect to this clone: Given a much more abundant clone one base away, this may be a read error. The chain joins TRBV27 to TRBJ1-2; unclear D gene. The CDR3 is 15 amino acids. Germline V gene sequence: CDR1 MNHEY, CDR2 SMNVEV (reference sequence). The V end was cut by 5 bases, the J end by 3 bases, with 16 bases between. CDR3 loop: CASSHMRRGYYGYTF. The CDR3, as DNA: TGTGCCAGCAGTCACATGAGAAGAGGTTACTATGGCTACACCTTC.

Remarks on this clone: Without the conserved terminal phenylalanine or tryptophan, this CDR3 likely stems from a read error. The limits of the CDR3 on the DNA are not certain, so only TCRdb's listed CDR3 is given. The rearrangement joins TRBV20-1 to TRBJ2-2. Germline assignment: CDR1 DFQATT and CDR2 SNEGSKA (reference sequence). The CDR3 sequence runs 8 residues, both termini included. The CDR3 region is CSAKRPAG.

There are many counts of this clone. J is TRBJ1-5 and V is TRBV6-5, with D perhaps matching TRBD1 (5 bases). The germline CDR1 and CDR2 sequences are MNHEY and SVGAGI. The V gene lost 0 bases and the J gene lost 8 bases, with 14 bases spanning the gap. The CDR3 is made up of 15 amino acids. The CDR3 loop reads CASSYSRSGPEPQHF. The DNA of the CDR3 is TGTGCCAGCAGTTACTCGCGGTCAGGGCCAGAGCCCCAGCATTTT.

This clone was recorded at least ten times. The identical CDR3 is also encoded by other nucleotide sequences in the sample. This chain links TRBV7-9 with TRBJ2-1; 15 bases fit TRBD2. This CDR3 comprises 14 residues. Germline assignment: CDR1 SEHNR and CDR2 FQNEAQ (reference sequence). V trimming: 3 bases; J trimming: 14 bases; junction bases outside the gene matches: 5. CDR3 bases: TGTGCCAGCAGCTTTTCAGGGACTAGCGGGAGGAAGTTCTTC. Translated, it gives CASSFSGTSGRKFF.

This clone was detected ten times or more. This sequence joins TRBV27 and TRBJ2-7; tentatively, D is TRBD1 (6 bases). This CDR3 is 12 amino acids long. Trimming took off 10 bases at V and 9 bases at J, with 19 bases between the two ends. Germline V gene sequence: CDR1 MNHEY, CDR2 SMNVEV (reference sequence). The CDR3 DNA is TGTGCCACCCGGGACAATGCCTTTGTGCAGTACTTC. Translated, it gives CATRDNAFVQYF.

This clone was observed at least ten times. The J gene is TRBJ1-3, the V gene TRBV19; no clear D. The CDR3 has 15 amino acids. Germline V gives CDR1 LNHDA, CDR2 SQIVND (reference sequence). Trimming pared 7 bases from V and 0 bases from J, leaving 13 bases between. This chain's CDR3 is CASISMGNSGNTIYF. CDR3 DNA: TGTGCCAGTATCTCGATGGGTAACTCTGGAAACACCATATATTTT.

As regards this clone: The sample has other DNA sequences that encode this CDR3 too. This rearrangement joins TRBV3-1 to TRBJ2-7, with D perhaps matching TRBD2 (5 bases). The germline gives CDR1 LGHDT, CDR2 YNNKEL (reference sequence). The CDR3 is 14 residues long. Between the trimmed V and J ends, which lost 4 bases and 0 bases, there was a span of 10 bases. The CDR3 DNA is TGTGCCAGCAGCCGCTGGAGGAGCTCCTACGAGCAGTACTTC. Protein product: CASSRWRSSYEQYF.

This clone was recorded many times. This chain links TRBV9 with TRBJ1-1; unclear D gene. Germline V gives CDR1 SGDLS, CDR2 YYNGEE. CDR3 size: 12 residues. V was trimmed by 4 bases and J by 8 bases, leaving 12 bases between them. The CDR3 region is CASSSWVGEAFF. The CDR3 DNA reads TGTGCCAGCAGCTCATGGGTTGGGGAAGCTTTCTTT.

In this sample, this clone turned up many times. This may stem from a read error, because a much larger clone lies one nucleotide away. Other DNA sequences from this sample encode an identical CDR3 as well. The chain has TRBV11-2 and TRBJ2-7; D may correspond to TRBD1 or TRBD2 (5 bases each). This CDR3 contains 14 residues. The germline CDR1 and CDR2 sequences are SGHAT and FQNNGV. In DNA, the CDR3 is TGTGCCAGCAGCCTAACAGGAGGCCACTACGAACAGTACTTC. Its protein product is CASSLTGGHYEQYF.

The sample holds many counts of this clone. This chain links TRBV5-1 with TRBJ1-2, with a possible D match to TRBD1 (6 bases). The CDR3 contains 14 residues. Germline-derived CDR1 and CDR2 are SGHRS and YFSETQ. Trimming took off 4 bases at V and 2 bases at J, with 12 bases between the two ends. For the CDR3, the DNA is TGCGCCAGCAGCCCACGGGGGGCGAACTATGGCTACACCTTC. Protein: CASSPRGANYGYTF.

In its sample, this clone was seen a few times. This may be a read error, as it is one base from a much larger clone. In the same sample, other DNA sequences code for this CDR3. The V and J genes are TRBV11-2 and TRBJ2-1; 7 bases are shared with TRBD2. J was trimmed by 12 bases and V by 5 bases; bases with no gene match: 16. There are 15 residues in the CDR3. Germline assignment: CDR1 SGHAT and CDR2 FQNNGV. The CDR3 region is CASSPTGTSAHGQFF. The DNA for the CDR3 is TGTGCCAGCAGCCCAACCGGTACTAGCGCCCATGGGCAGTTCTTC.

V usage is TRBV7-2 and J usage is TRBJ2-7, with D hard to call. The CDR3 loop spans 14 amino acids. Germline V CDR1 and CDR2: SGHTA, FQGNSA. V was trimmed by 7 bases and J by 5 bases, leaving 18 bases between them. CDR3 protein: CASNAHPGGDEQYF. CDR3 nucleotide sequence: TGTGCCAGCAACGCCCACCCCGGTGGTGACGAGCAGTACTTC.

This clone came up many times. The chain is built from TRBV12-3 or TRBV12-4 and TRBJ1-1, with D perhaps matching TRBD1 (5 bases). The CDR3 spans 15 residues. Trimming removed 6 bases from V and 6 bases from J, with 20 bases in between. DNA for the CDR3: TGTGCCAGCAGCCGGGGGGGGGGTAGGGGCCCTGAAGCTTTCTTT. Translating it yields CASSRGGGRGPEAFF.

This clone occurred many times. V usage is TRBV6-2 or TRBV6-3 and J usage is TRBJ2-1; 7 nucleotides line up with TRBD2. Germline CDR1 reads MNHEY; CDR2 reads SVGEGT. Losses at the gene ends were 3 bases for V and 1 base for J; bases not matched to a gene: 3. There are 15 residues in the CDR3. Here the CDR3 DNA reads TGTGCCAGCAGTTATGGCGGGAGTTCCTACAATGAGCAGTTCTTC. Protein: CASSYGGSSYNEQFF.

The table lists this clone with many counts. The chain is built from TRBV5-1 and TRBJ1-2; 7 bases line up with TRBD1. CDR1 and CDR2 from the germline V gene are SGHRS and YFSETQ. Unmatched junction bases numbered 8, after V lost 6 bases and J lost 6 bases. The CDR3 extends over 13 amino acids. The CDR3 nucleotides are TGCGCCAGCACCCCGGGGACAGCGGATGGCTACACCTTC. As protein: CASTPGTADGYTF.

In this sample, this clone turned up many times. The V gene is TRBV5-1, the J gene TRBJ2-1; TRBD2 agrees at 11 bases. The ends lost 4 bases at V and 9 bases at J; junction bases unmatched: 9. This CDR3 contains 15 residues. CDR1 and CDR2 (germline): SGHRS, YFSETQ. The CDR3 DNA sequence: TGCGCCAGCAGCCTGACTAGCGGGACCGTGGGTGAGCAGTTCTTC. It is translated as CASSLTSGTVGEQFF.

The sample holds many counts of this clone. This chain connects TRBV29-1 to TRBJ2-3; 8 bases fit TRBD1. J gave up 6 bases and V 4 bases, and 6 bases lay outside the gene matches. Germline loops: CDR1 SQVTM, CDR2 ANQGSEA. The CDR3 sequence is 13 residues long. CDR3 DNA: TGCAGCGTTGGAGGGACAGGTGGTGATACGCAGTATTTT. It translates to CSVGGTGGDTQYF.

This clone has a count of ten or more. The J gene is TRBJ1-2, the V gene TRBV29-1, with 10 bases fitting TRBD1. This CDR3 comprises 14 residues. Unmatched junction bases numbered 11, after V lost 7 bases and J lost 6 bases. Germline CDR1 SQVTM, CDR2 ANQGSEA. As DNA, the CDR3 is TGCAGCGACTACCCCGGGACAGGGGTGCATGGCTACACCTTC. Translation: CSDYPGTGVHGYTF.